The clone carrying this T cell receptor (beta chain) came up once. The antigen remains undetermined. This record comes from a study of T cells in tuberculosis. Study-level background: In South Africa, adults with active tuberculosis were compared with IGRA-negative and latently infected IGRA-positive adolescents. Within 7 days of starting treatment, or before, PBMC were stored. Overall study results and limits: Smaller alpha distances in active tuberculosis partly reflected shorter CDR3-alpha lengths.

Data came from immunoSEQ multiplex PCR; TCRdb stores just in-frame clones and leaves some out. The table lists around 30,000 clones, 80% to 95% of them singletons. V dropped 0 bases and J dropped 1 base, with 15 bases sitting between them. Germline CDR1 and CDR2: MGHRA and YSYEKL. This CDR3 region has 18 residues. Time point denoted: new active TB diagnosis, blood taken before or within 7 days of starting treatment. Each donor contributed 85,000 to 100,000 T cells on average, unsorted. The sequenced sample was PBMCs, obtained at tuberculosis diagnosis. The V call is TRBV4-1, the J call TRBJ1-4, with D possibly matching TRBD1 (6 bases). The receptor's source is an adult with tuberculosis. The CDR3 spells CASSQDGGGDITNEKLFF. CDR3 coding DNA: TGCGCCAGCAGCCAAGATGGCGGGGGGGACATAACTAATGAAAAACTGTTTTTT.